A single sample gave rise to the 30 T cell receptor beta chains below, sequenced in a study of cytomegalovirus exposure and HLA in healthy donors. The PCR was carried out with 60 Vbeta primers and 13 Jbeta primers. This table comes from immunoSEQ multiplex PCR, and its TCRdb copy is limited to in-frame clones, with some not included. The data hold fewer than 150,000 clones, with around 80% observed a single time. The sequencing sample was made of PBMCs. The receptors were gathered from a man aged 30 to 39 in good health and CMV-seronegative.

The V and J genes are TRBV11-1 and TRBJ2-7, with 9 bases matching TRBD2. V lost 4 bases, J lost 3 bases, and 10 bases stayed unmatched. Germline V gene lookup returns CDR1 SGHAT and CDR2 FQDESV (reference sequence). The CDR3 totals 16 residues. The CDR3 DNA reads TGTGCCAGCAGCTCCATGCGACTAGCGGAGATCTACGAGCAGTACTTC. Translated, it gives CASSSMRLAEIYEQYF.

The chain carries TRBV7-2 and TRBJ1-2, with TRBD1 as a possible D gene (6 bases). V was pared by 6 bases and J by 4 bases, with 12 bases between. Looked up from germline, CDR1 is SGHTA and CDR2 is FQGNSA. The CDR3 spans 13 residues. CDR3 residues: CASRNRVTYGYTF. As DNA, the CDR3 is TGTGCCAGCAGGAACAGGGTTACCTATGGCTACACCTTC.

J is TRBJ2-1 and V is TRBV7-7; D possibly corresponds to TRBD2 (6 bases). The germline CDR1 and CDR2 sequences are SSHAT and FNYEAQ (reference sequence). The CDR3 consists of 13 residues. V lost 1 base, J lost 10 bases, and 11 bases lay in between. CDR3 loop: CASSLVGSGEQFF. The CDR3, as DNA: TGTGCCAGCAGCTTAGTGGGGAGCGGGGAGCAGTTCTTC. Supplemented by reference TRBV7-7 and TRBJ2-1, the full variable domain reads GAGVSQSPRYKVTKRGQDVTLRCDPISSHATLYWYQQALGQGPEFLTYFNYEAQPDKSGLPSDRFSAERPEGSISTLTIQRTEQRDSAMYRCASSLVGSGEQFFGPGTRLTVL.

V usage is TRBV2 and J usage is TRBJ1-5; D is possibly TRBD1 (6 bases). The CDR3 extends over 15 amino acids. Germline V gives CDR1 SNHLY, CDR2 FYNNEI. The ends were cut back, 7 bases at V and 0 bases at J, with 13 bases in the middle. The chain's CDR3 is CASTWGQASNQPQHF. CDR3 DNA: TGTGCCAGCACCTGGGGGCAGGCTAGCAATCAGCCCCAGCATTTT.

The chain is built from TRBV7-2 and TRBJ1-2; 10 nucleotides match TRBD1. The V and J ends lost 4 bases and 6 bases, in that order; junction bases with no gene match: 5. The germline CDR1 and CDR2 sequences are SGHTA and FQGNSA. The CDR3 has 14 amino acids. The DNA for the CDR3 is TGTGCCAGCAGCTCGGGACAGGGGATAGATGGCTACACCTTC. It yields the protein CASSSGQGIDGYTF.

About this clone itself: Other DNA sequences from this sample encode an identical CDR3 as well. The chain joins TRBV7-9 to TRBJ1-1; 12 nucleotides line up with TRBD1. There are 15 residues in the CDR3. Losses at the gene ends were 6 bases for V and 7 bases for J; bases not matched to a gene: 9. The germline CDR1 and CDR2 sequences are SEHNR and FQNEAQ (reference sequence). CDR3 sequence reads: CASSPRDRGHGEAFF. The CDR3 DNA follows: TGTGCCAGCAGTCCCCGGGACAGGGGGCACGGTGAAGCTTTCTTT.

The CDR3 sequence: CASSSPGLYTDTQYF. In nucleotides, the CDR3 is TGCGCCAGCAGCTCGCCGGGACTGTACACAGATACGCAGTATTTT. This rearrangement joins TRBV5-1 to TRBJ2-3, with D possibly matching TRBD2 (6 bases). Germline V gene data show CDR1 as SGHRS and CDR2 as YFSETQ. The CDR3 runs to 15 residues. V lost 3 bases, J lost 2 bases, and 13 bases lay in between.

The CDR3 DNA reads TGTGCCAGCAGACGGGGGACACAGGGGACGGACACTGAAGCTTTCTTT. Amino acid sequence: CASRRGTQGTDTEAFF. V is TRBV5-6 and J is TRBJ1-1; 7 bases are a match to TRBD1. Losses at the gene ends were 5 bases for V and 3 bases for J; bases not matched to a gene: 13. Germline V lookup: CDR1 SGHDT, CDR2 YYEEEE. The CDR3 is made up of 16 amino acids.

This clone has at least ten counts. The rearrangement joins TRBV21-1 to TRBJ2-7; the table calls TRBD2, which could not be checked here. TRBV21-1 is designated a pseudogene. This CDR3 spans 14 amino acids. The CDR3 loop reads CASSKLAGGYEQYF. The DNA of the CDR3 is TGTGCCAGCAGCAAACTAGCGGGGGGGTACGAGCAGTACTTC.

The genes are TRBV28 and TRBJ2-7; possibly TRBD2 for D (6 bases). Per germline, CDR1 MDHEN and CDR2 SYDVKM. The CDR3 is made up of 13 amino acids. Trimming left V 7 bases short and J 5 bases short, with 15 bases between. In nucleotides, the CDR3 is TGTGCCAGCACCCGACTAGACGTGAACGAGCAGTACTTC. Translating it yields CASTRLDVNEQYF.

The CDR3 coding sequence is TGTGCCATTTCCAGTGGGGGGGACTACGAGCAGTACTTC. This translates into CAISSGGDYEQYF. The rearrangement joins TRBV10-3 to TRBJ2-5, with 7 bases aligning to TRBD2. The tail of the sequence fits TRBJ2-7 better, so the J call may be wrong. This CDR3 comprises 13 residues. Germline V lookup: CDR1 ENHRY, CDR2 SYGVKD.

The gene calls are TRBV18 and TRBJ1-2, with D possibly being TRBD1 (5 bases). Trimming took off 0 bases at V and 6 bases at J, with 17 bases between the two ends. Germline loops: CDR1 KGHSH, CDR2 LQKENI. The CDR3 has 16 residues. This chain's CDR3 is CASSPPGQGDVNGYTF. DNA of the CDR3: TGTGCCAGCTCACCACCGGGCCAGGGCGATGTCAATGGCTACACCTTC.

This clone was counted once. This chain joins TRBV7-6 and TRBJ1-1; the D is unclear. Trimming shortened V by 2 bases and J by 5 bases, and 9 bases separated the two germline ends. The germline gives CDR1 SGHVS, CDR2 FNYEAQ. This CDR3 spans 13 amino acids. This chain's CDR3 is CASSLTAQTEAFF. CDR3 DNA sequence: TGTGCCAGCAGCTTAACTGCCCAAACTGAAGCTTTCTTT.

In regard to this clone: Possible read error: a much larger clone is one base away. This rearrangement joins TRBV28 to TRBJ1-4, with D tentatively TRBD1 (6 bases). Germline V gene data show CDR1 as MDHEN and CDR2 as SYDVKM. The CDR3 runs 14 residues. CDR3 protein: CASSNRALNEKLLF. CDR3 nucleotides: TGTGCCAGCAGTAACAGGGCTCTTAATGAAAAACTGCTTTTT.

This clone has a handful of counts. The rearrangement uses TRBV18 and TRBJ1-1; no firm D call. Germline loops: CDR1 KGHSH, CDR2 LQKENI. V shed 3 bases and J shed 0 bases, with 11 bases lying between them. The CDR3 runs 15 residues. The CDR3 sequence: CASSPFSELNTEAFF. The CDR3 region has the DNA TGTGCCAGCTCACCCTTTTCCGAGTTGAACACTGAAGCTTTCTTT.

The V and J genes are TRBV28 and TRBJ2-7, with D possibly matching TRBD2 (6 bases). The CDR3 length is 18 residues. V shed 4 bases and J shed 6 bases, with 28 bases lying between them. Germline V gene sequence: CDR1 MDHEN, CDR2 SYDVKM. The CDR3 DNA reads TGTGCCAGCAGTTCCACCGGGACTCCGATTGGCCTTTTTGGCGAGCAGTACTTC. This translates into CASSSTGTPIGLFGEQYF. The full variable domain, its missing parts supplied by reference TRBV28 and TRBJ2-7, is DVKVTQSSRYLVKRTGEKVFLECVQDMDHENMFWYRQDPGLGLRLIYFSYDVKMKEKGDIPEGYSVSREKKERFSLILESASTNQTSMYLCASSSTGTPIGLFGEQYFGPGTRLTVT.

This clone was recorded a few times. CDR3 in amino acids: CASSNRGGQPQHF. The CDR3 DNA reads as TGTGCCAGCAGTAACCGGGGGGGTCAGCCCCAGCATTTT. The chain joins TRBV2 to TRBJ1-5; D might be TRBD1 (5 bases). This CDR3 spans 13 amino acids. The V gene lost 5 bases and the J gene lost 6 bases, with 11 bases spanning the gap. Germline lookup yields CDR1 SNHLY and CDR2 FYNNEI.

This chain links TRBV10-3 with TRBJ2-7; D is perhaps TRBD2 (7 bases). Trimming stripped 4 bases from V and 5 bases from J, with 9 bases between. CDR3 size: 12 residues. CDR1 ENHRY and CDR2 SYGVKD come from the germline V gene. CDR3 DNA: TGTGCCATCAGTGCGGGGGGCAACGAGCAGTACTTC. It translates to CAISAGGNEQYF.

The chain employs TRBV6-5 and TRBJ1-1; 7 nucleotides line up with TRBD1. CDR1 and CDR2 (germline): MNHEY, SVGAGI. The J segment lost 5 bases and the V segment lost 2 bases, leaving 5 bases of the junction unmatched. The CDR3 is 14 residues long. CDR3 in amino acids: CASSYQGGETEAFF. In DNA form, the CDR3 reads TGTGCCAGCAGTTACCAGGGGGGCGAGACTGAAGCTTTCTTT.

V gene TRBV6-5 combines with J gene TRBJ2-5, with D possibly being TRBD1 (5 bases). Trimming took off 2 bases at V and 1 base at J, with 14 bases between the two ends. The CDR3 sequence is 16 residues long. Germline loops: CDR1 MNHEY, CDR2 SVGAGI. In DNA, the CDR3 is TGTGCCAGCAGTTACCTGGCACAGGAGCCCCAAGAGACCCAGTACTTC. Protein sequence: CASSYLAQEPQETQYF.

This chain connects TRBV28 to TRBJ1-4, with 8 bases matching TRBD1. Trimming at V came to 6 bases and at J to 6 bases, leaving 9 bases not matched to a gene. The CDR3 totals 15 residues. Germline-derived CDR1 and CDR2 are MDHEN and SYDVKM. The CDR3 DNA sequence: TGTGCCAGCAGGCAAGGGACAGGACCTTATGAAAAACTGTTTTTT. Protein: CASRQGTGPYEKLFF.

The chain has TRBV2 and TRBJ1-1; 10 bases align to TRBD1. The J segment lost 11 bases and the V segment lost 1 base, leaving 4 bases of the junction unmatched. The CDR3 runs 13 residues. In germline, CDR1 is SNHLY, CDR2 FYNNEI. CDR3 in amino acids: CASSEVGTGVAFF. The DNA for the CDR3 is TGTGCCAGCAGTGAAGTAGGGACAGGGGTGGCTTTCTTT.

The table lists this clone with a few counts. V gene TRBV6-6 combines with J gene TRBJ1-1; 9 nucleotides agree with TRBD1. CDR1 and CDR2 from the germline V gene are MNHNY and SVGAGI (reference sequence). CDR3 length: 15 amino acids. J gave up 4 bases and V 6 bases, and 9 bases lay outside the gene matches. As DNA, the CDR3 is TGTGCCAGCAGAAACCCGGGACAGGGTTCCACTGAAGCTTTCTTT. This sequence encodes CASRNPGQGSTEAFF.

A word on this clone: Possible read error: a much larger clone is one base away. The rearrangement uses TRBV7-6 and TRBJ1-5; 10 bases agree with TRBD1. Trimming took 6 bases from V and 2 from J; bases not matched to a gene: 4. Germline CDR1 and CDR2: SGHVS and FNYEAQ. This CDR3 is built from 15 residues. The CDR3 sequence is CASSAGTGGNQPQHF. In DNA, the CDR3 is TGTGCCAGCAGTGCCGGGACAGGGGGCAATCAGCCCCAGCATTTT.

V and J are TRBV19 and TRBJ1-1; a weak D match, TRBD1 (6 bases). CDR1 is LNHDA, CDR2 SQIVND, per germline (reference sequence). The V gene lost 3 bases and the J gene lost 3 bases, with 8 bases spanning the gap. This CDR3 has 13 residues. CDR3 sequence: CASSMGAHTEAFF. CDR3 nucleotide sequence: TGTGCCAGTAGTATGGGGGCCCACACTGAAGCTTTCTTT.

The rearrangement joins TRBV4-1 to TRBJ2-1; D is possibly TRBD2 (6 bases). The CDR3 contains 16 residues. The germline V gene encodes CDR1 MGHRA and CDR2 YSYEKL. The V end was cut by 4 bases, the J end by 2 bases, with 15 bases between. The CDR3 DNA sequence: TGCGCCAGCAGCCCCATAAGCACTAGCACCTACAATGAGCAGTTCTTC. Its protein product is CASSPISTSTYNEQFF.

This rearrangement joins TRBV27 to TRBJ2-1; 7 bases fit TRBD1. After removal of 7 bases from V and 12 bases from J, the junction contained 12 bases not matched to a gene. Germline V CDR1 and CDR2: MNHEY, SMNVEV (reference sequence). The CDR3 has 13 residues. CDR3 sequence (DNA): TGTGCCAGCAACCGACAGGGTGAGTTTCGGCAGTTCTTC. This sequence encodes CASNRQGEFRQFF.

This chain uses TRBV6-5 with TRBJ1-4; no firm D call. The CDR3 has 15 amino acids. V lost 3 bases and J 8 bases, leaving 16 bases between the germline ends. Germline CDR1 reads MNHEY; CDR2 reads SVGAGI. Here the CDR3 DNA reads TGTGCCAGCAGTTATCTACGGTTACCGGGGGAAAAACTGTTTTTT. It specifies CASSYLRLPGEKLFF.

The chain has TRBV27 and TRBJ2-6; D not certain. CDR3 length equals 16 residues. V dropped 2 bases and J dropped 0 bases, with 8 bases sitting between them. CDR1 and CDR2 (germline): MNHEY, SMNVEV (reference sequence). CDR3 DNA sequence: TGTGCCAGCAGTTTACTCCTTAGCTCTGGGGCCAACGTCCTGACTTTC. Protein: CASSLLLSSGANVLTF. Full variable domain (outside the CDR3, taken from reference TRBV27 and TRBJ2-6): EAQVTQNPRYLITVTGKKLTVTCSQNMNHEYMSWYRQDPGLGLRQIYYSMNVEVTDKGDVPEGYKVSRKEKRNFPLILESPSPNQTSLYFCASSLLLSSGANVLTFGAGSRLTVL.

V gene TRBV2 combines with J gene TRBJ1-5, with 8 bases identical to TRBD1. The CDR3 sequence is 15 residues long. The trim removed 1 base at V and 7 bases at J, leaving 6 bases unmatched. Germline CDR1 reads SNHLY; CDR2 reads FYNNEI. The CDR3 loop reads CASSEGTGRLQPQHF. The CDR3 nucleotides read TGTGCCAGCAGTGAAGGGACAGGGCGGCTCCAGCCCCAGCATTTT.